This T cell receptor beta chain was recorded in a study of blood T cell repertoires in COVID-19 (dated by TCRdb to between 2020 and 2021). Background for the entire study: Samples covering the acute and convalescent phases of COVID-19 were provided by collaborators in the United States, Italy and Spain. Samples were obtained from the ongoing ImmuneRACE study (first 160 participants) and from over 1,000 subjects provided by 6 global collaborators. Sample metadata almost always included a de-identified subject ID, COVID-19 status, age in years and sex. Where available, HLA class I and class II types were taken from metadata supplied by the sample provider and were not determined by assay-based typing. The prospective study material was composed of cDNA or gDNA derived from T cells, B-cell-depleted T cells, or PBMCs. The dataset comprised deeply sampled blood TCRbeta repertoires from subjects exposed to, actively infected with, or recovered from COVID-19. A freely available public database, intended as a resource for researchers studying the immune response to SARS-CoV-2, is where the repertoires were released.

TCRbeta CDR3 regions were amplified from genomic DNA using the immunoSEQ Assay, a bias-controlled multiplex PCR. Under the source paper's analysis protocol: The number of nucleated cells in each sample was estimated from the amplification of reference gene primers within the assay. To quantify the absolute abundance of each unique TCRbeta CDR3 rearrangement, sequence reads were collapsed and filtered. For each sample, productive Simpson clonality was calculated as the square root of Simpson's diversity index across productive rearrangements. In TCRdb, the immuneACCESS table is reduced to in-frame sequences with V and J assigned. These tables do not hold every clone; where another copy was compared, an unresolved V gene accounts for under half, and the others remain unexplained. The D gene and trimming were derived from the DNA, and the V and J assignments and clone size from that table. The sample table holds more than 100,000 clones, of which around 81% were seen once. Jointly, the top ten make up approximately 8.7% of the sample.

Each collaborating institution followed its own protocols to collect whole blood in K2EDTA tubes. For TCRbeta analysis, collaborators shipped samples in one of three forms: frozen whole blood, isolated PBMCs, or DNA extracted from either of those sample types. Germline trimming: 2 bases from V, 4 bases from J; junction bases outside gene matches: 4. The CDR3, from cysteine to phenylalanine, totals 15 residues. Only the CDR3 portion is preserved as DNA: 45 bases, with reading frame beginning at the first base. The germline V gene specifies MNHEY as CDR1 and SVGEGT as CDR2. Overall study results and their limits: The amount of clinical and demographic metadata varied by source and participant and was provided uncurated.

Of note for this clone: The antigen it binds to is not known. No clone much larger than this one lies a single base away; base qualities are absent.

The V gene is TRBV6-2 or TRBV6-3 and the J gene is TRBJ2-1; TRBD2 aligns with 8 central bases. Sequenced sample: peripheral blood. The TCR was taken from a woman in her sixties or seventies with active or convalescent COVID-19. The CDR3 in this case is CASSYLAGGYNEQFF. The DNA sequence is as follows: TGTGCCAGCAGTTACCTCGCGGGGGGTTACAATGAGCAGTTCTTC.